This T cell receptor (beta chain) is from a study of T-cell memory formation after mild COVID-19. General study results and limits: Shrinking CD4+ clones resided mostly in CM and EM, and CD8+ ones in EMRA. A subset of responding clones appeared in pre-infection memory, suggesting cross-reactive memory joined. The authors left the SARS-CoV-2 specificity of second-wave clones peaking on day 37 unconfirmed.

Using its own MiXCR run on the 5' RACE reads, TCRdb lists one record per CDR3 protein. The repertoire consists of about 470,000 distinct CDR3 sequences, with roughly 25% occurring once and the leading ten covering around an eighth. The germline V gene encodes CDR1 DFQATT and CDR2 SNEGSKA (reference sequence). The V and J ends lost 3 bases and 1 base respectively, with 9 bases between them. This CDR3 region has 13 residues. A note on this clonotype: The antigen remains unidentified.

The sequence came from an adult woman who had mild COVID-19 (a few samples of this study predate the infection). Cell type and time point are not known. The specimen sequenced was PBMCs or a T cell subset sorted from them (not recorded which). The chain carries TRBV20-1 and TRBJ1-1; unclear D gene. Written as DNA, the CDR3 is TGCAGTGCTAGGCGGGATCAGAACACTGAAGCTTTCTTT. Its protein is CSARRDQNTEAFF.